In this sample, the clone carrying this T cell receptor beta chain turned up a few times. The target antigen is unknown. The sample comes from a study of identical twins' blood T cells. Reared together, all three twin pairs probably met the same infectious agents and vaccines. Trimming took off 2 bases at V and 4 bases at J, with 7 bases between the two ends. CDR1 SGHTA and CDR2 FQGNSA come from the germline V gene. CDR3 length: 13 amino acids. A previously described protocol, modified, built RNA-based TCR cDNA libraries. TCRdb used MiXCR to reprocess the 5' RACE reads, holding one entry per CDR3 protein. The sample lists roughly 340,000 distinct CDR3 sequences, roughly 27% occurring once. General observations from the study: Twins shared more top CDR3 clonotypes than unrelated donors did.

The sequenced sample was PBMCs. This chain joins TRBV7-2 and TRBJ2-3; D ambiguous. The clonotype comes from a woman aged 18 to 55 in good health. The CDR3 bases are TGTGCCAGCAGCTTATGGATGGCAGATACGCAGTATTTT. It encodes CASSLWMADTQYF.